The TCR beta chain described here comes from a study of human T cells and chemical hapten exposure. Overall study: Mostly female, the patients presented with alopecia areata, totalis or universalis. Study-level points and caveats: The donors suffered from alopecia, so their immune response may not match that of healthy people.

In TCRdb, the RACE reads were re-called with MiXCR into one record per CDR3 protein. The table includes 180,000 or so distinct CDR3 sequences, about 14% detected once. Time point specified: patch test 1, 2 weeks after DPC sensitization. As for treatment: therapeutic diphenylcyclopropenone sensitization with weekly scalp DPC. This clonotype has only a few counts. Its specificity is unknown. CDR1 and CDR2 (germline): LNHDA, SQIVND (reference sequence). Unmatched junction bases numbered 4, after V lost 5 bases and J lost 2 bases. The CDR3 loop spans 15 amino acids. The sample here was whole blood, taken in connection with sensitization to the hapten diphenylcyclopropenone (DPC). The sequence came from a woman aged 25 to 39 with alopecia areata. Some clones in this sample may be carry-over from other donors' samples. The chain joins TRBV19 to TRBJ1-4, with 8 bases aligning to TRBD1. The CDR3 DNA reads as TGTGCCAGTAGTGCGACAGGGGCGACTAATGAAAAACTGTTTTTT. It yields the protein CASSATGATNEKLFF.